Detailed here is one T cell receptor (beta chain). This clone's antigen is unknown. This specimen belongs to a study of T cell clusters in autoimmune cytopenias (dated by TCRdb to 2018 to 2020). Study-level background: A median TRB sequencing depth of 51,575 reads per sample was reached, and a median of roughly 2,500 distinct TRB clonotypes per sample was obtained. Peripheral blood TRB and IGH repertoires were sequenced in autoimmune cytopenia patients at active disease and during treatment follow-up, alongside healthy, CLL and autoimmune hepatitis controls. The goal of the study was to determine whether autoimmune cytopenia patients have a disease-specific immune repertoire signature that could serve as a blood-based biomarker. Summary of the overall study and its limitations: The T cell clusters were only ever defined in silico, so experimental validation of their functional role was still needed. A lack of physiological T cell clusters in primary autoimmune cytopenia patients was suggested by GLIPH, as 51 clusters were found to be exclusive to healthy donors versus 15 to 20 exclusive to patients. Healthy donors had almost three times as many exclusive TRB clusters as active autoimmune hepatitis patients, a finding consistent with an autoimmunity-wide signature. In the comparison of secondary cytopenia with CLL, no cluster-lack signature showed up, apparently because the dominant lymphoma-associated repertoire masked the signature. Shifts in the TRB repertoire, including less even repertoires in secondary cytopenia and CLL, were mostly a reflection of lymphoma bias and not of autoimmunity.

TRB amplification used about 230 ng of peripheral blood genomic DNA, tens of thousands of genome equivalents, per sample. To amplify TRB rearrangements, a touch-down multiplex PCR protocol was run with the TRB-A and TRB-B primer pools combined in a single tube. Illumina adapters and sample indices were added to the amplicons through two consecutive PCR reactions performed with Phusion HS II polymerase. Amplicons were gel-purified with the NucleoSpin Gel and PCR Clean-up kit, then quantified by Qubit and quality-checked on an Agilent 2100 Bioanalyzer. Sequencing of the libraries was performed on an Illumina MiSeq with 600-cycle, single-indexed, paired-end runs. As for the authors' bioinformatics: MiXCR version 2.1.12, together with the default MiXCR reference library, was used to align and assemble the TRB reads. A clone was defined by each unique CDR3 nucleotide sequence, and analysis was restricted to productive sequences with at least two reads. Repertoire diversity was assessed by alpha-parameterized diversity profiles (alpha 0 to 5), including Shannon (alpha 1) and Simpson (alpha 2) indices, computed with an R script. The tcR package was used to compute combinatorial TRB VJ usage, which was then compared between cohorts by principal component analysis with ade4. GLIPH clustering of TCRbeta CDR3s was carried out on cohort pairs matched by age and read depth, and cluster frequencies were compared by Wilcoxon test. TCRdb reprocessed the reads, so every CDR3 protein sequence counts as one entry and DNA is not shown. TCRdb, not the original authors, processed these V and J calls. The record for this sample contains around 4,200 distinct CDR3 sequences. Around 21% of the sample lies in the top ten.

From the germline V gene (reference sequence), CDR1 is SGHAT and CDR2 is FQDESV. Reading from cysteine to phenylalanine, the CDR3 counts 13 amino acids. The DNA is unrecorded. The specimen sequenced was peripheral blood. Recombination connected TRBV11-1 to TRBJ1-6. This receptor was identified in a human donor with an autoimmune cytopenia or autoimmune hepatitis (not recorded which). This receptor has the CDR3 CASSLDLHSPLHF. When the CDR3 is completed using the reference TRBV11-1 and TRBJ1-6 genes on either side, the full variable domain is EAEVAQSPRYKITEKSQAVAFWCDPISGHATLYWYRQILGQGPELLVQFQDESVVDDSQLPKDRFSAERLKGVDSTLKIQPAELGDSAMYLCASSLDLHSPLHFGNGTRLTVT.